The rows below give T cell receptor beta chains drawn from one sample of a study of beta chain features in type 1 diabetes. Libraries were prepared by immunoSEQ multiplex PCR; TCRdb keeps only in-frame clonotypes and omits some of them. Among 850,000 to 900,000 clones, under 20% were seen once, and the ten largest hold around 0.02%. Sequenced sample: naive CD4+ T cells from blood. The receptors come from a young woman in good health. Both conserved end residues are part of each CDR3. Each record gives: J gene, clone size, V gene, D gene, CDR3 protein, CDR3 DNA. A D gene is named only where the DNA matches it firmly. The size field is filled for only some rows; it gives once, few, many or a size class.

>TRBJ2-3|.|TRBV5-4|.
CASSSGTDTQYF
TGTGCCAGCAGCTCCGGCACAGATACGCAGTATTTT
>TRBJ2-7|.|TRBV6-1|TRBD2
CASRTSGSSEQYF
TGTGCCAGCAGGACTAGCGGGAGCTCCGAGCAGTACTTC
>TRBJ1-2|.|TRBV9|.
CASSVQADRIGGYTF
TGTGCCAGCAGCGTACAAGCTGACAGGATTGGCGGCTACACCTTC
>TRBJ2-1|.|TRBV20-1|.
CSAGVVDEQFF
TGCAGTGCTGGAGTGGTCGATGAGCAGTTCTTC
>TRBJ2-5|.|TRBV29-1|.
CSVETGGAETQYF
TGCAGCGTTGAAACGGGGGGCGCAGAGACCCAGTACTTC
>TRBJ1-1|few|TRBV18|TRBD1
CASSPGTGTEAFF
TGTGCCAGCTCACCAGGGACAGGGACTGAAGCTTTCTTT
>TRBJ2-3|.|TRBV7-3|TRBD2
CASSLAGLFTDTQYF
TGTGCCAGCAGCTTGGCGGGACTATTCACAGATACGCAGTATTTT
>TRBJ2-3|.|TRBV7-2|.
CASSSGFSTDTQYF
TGTGCCAGCAGCTCGGGCTTTAGCACAGATACGCAGTATTTT
>TRBJ2-7|few|TRBV5-4|TRBD2
CASSPDQAGSSYEQYF
TGTGCCAGCAGTCCGGACCAAGCGGGGAGCTCCTACGAGCAGTACTTC
>TRBJ1-3|many|TRBV7-2|.
CATRGGIGNTIYF
TGTGCCACCCGCGGTGGCATCGGAAACACCATATATTTT
>TRBJ1-5|few|TRBV29-1|.
CSDPRHQPQHF
TGCAGCGACCCGCGGCATCAGCCCCAGCATTTT
>TRBJ2-2|.|TRBV27|.
CASSFSPLHGTGELFF
TGTGCCAGCAGTTTTAGCCCCCTCCATGGCACCGGGGAGCTGTTTTTT
>TRBJ2-3|few|TRBV29-1|.
CSGLRGRGPDTQYF
TGCAGCGGGCTGAGGGGGAGAGGGCCGGATACGCAGTATTTT
>TRBJ1-2|.|TRBV4-3|.
CASSQDGQPPRGYTF
TGCGCCAGCAGCCAAGATGGGCAGCCTCCCAGAGGCTACACCTTC
>TRBJ2-3|.|TRBV6-4|TRBD2
CASSILAGSTDTQYF
TGTGCCAGCAGTATACTAGCGGGCAGCACAGATACGCAGTATTTT
>TRBJ2-4|.|TRBV7-9|.
CASSLGRGRGWGIQYF
TGTGCCAGCAGCTTAGGACGCGGCCGTGGGTGGGGCATTCAGTACTTC
>TRBJ2-7|.|TRBV25-1|.
CASSPQNEQYF
TGTGCCAGCAGTCCTCAGAACGAGCAGTACTTC
>TRBJ1-5|.|TRBV6-6|TRBD1
CATLDRVDGNQPQHF
TGTGCCACCCTGGACAGGGTGGATGGCAATCAGCCCCAGCATTTT
>TRBJ2-7|.|TRBV7-9|.
CASSLGTNSKEQYF
TGTGCCAGCAGCTTAGGAACGAATAGCAAGGAGCAGTACTTC
>TRBJ1-2|few|TRBV13|.
CASSLDRSGYTF
TGTGCCAGCAGCTTAGACAGGTCGGGCTACACCTTC
>TRBJ1-1|few|TRBV5-4|TRBD1
CASSPDREGTEAFF
TGTGCCAGCAGCCCGGACAGGGAGGGCACTGAAGCTTTCTTT
>TRBJ2-7|few|TRBV7-9|.
CASSNPGAMDEQYF
TGTGCCAGCAGTAATCCGGGGGCGATGGACGAGCAGTACTTC
>TRBJ2-1|.|TRBV29-1|TRBD2
CSVERGNYNEQFF
TGCAGCGTTGAGCGGGGGAACTACAATGAGCAGTTCTTC
>TRBJ2-7|.|TRBV10-3|TRBD1
CAILRKQGDEQYF
TGTGCCATCCTACGAAAACAGGGGGACGAGCAGTACTTC
>TRBJ2-7|.|TRBV6-6|.
CASSYLEEQYF
TGTGCCAGCAGTTACTTGGAGGAGCAGTACTTC
>TRBJ2-5|.|TRBV5-1|.
CASSSTVQETQYF
TGCGCCAGCAGCTCGACGGTCCAAGAGACCCAGTACTTC
>TRBJ2-1|.|TRBV5-1|TRBD2
CASNLAGDSYNEQFF
TGCGCCAGCAACCTAGCGGGAGACTCCTACAATGAGCAGTTCTTC
>TRBJ2-1|.|TRBV19|TRBD2
CASSILYRGTSGYNEQFF
TGTGCCAGTAGTATCCTATACCGCGGGACTAGCGGCTACAATGAGCAGTTCTTC
>TRBJ2-1|few|TRBV18|.
CASSPRAGSYNEQFF
TGTGCCAGCTCACCACGAGCGGGCTCCTACAATGAGCAGTTCTTC
>TRBJ1-4|few|TRBV6-6|.
CASRTGTGNEKLFF
TGTGCCAGCAGGACCGGGACGGGGAATGAAAAACTGTTTTTT
>TRBJ2-5|few|TRBV7-9|.
CASSQAVGTQYF
TGTGCCAGCAGCCAAGCGGTTGGGACCCAGTACTTC
>TRBJ2-2|few|TRBV5-1|TRBD2
CASSFSGTSGATGELFF
TGCGCCAGCAGCTTCTCCGGGACTAGCGGGGCGACCGGGGAGCTGTTTTTT